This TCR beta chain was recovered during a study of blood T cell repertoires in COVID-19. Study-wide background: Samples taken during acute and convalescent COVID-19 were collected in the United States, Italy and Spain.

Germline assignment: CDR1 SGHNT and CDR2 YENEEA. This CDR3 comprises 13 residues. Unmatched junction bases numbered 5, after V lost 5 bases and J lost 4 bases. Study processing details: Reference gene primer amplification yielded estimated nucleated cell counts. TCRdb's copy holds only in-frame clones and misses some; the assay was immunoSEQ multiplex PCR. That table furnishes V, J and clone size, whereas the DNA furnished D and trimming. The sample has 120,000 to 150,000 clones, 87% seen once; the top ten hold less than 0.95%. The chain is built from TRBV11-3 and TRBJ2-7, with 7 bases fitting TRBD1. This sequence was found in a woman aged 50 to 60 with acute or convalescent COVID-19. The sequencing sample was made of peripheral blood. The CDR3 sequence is CASSRDREYEQYF. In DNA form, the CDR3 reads TGTGCCAGCAGCCGAGACAGGGAATACGAGCAGTACTTC.